This T cell receptor (beta chain) was observed in a study of T cell responses to AZD1222 COVID-19 vaccine. Assay: immunoSEQ multiplex PCR; the TCRdb copy retains only in-frame clones and omits some. The table shows 140,000 to 150,000 clones, with approximately 83% occurring only once. Findings and limits, study-wide: Samples come after the peak T cell response, not at day 14. Variant regions that are unmutated are reportedly the target of nearly half of spike-specific TCRs. Mapped onto spike, vaccine-associated CD4 TCRs spanned it and were dominant at 160-218 and 743-854.

Concerning this clone: Its antigen is unknown.

V lost 0 bases to trimming and J lost 7 bases, with 16 bases between them. The CDR3 is 16 amino acids. Germline loops: CDR1 MNHEY, CDR2 SVGAGI. This chain links TRBV6-5 with TRBJ2-1; possibly TRBD1 or TRBD2 for D (5 bases each). The sample consisted of peripheral blood, taken on day 0 of AZD1222 vaccination. The clonotype was recovered from an adult in good health. The CDR3 here is CASSYSWGSQGNEQFF. CDR3 coding DNA: TGTGCCAGCAGTTACTCGTGGGGGTCACAAGGGAATGAGCAGTTCTTC.